This TCR beta chain was retrieved from a study of T-cell memory formation after mild COVID-19. The CDR3 has 17 residues. Germline V gene lookup returns CDR1 SGHTA and CDR2 FQGNSA. TCRdb re-derived calls from the 5' RACE reads in MiXCR, one entry per CDR3 protein. The repertoire consists of about 430,000 distinct CDR3 sequences, with under 20% occurring once and the leading ten covering 20% to 25%. A word on this clonotype: Sequence at one end of the junction differs from germline and may be a read error.

The sample taken for sequencing was PBMCs or a T cell subset sorted from them (not recorded which). The receptor's source is a man aged 18-30 years who had mild COVID-19 (a few samples of this study predate the infection). Cell type and time point are not known. The chain recombines TRBV7-2 with TRBJ2-5, with TRBD2 matching 11 bases. CDR3 nucleotide sequence: TGTGCCAGCAGCTCCATATCCGGGACTAGCGGCCGAAAGACCAAGTACTTC. Protein: CASSSISGTSGRKTKYF.